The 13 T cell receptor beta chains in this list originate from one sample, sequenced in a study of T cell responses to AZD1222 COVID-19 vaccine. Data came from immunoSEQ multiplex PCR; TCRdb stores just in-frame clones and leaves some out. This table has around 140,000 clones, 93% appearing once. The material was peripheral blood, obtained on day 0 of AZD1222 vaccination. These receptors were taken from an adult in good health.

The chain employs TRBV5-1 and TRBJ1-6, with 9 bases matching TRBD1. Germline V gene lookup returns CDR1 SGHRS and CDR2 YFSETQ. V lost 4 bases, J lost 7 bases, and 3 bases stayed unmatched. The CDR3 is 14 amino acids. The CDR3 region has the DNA TGCGCCAGCAGCAACGGACAGGGGAATTCACCCCTCCACTTT. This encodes CASSNGQGNSPLHF.

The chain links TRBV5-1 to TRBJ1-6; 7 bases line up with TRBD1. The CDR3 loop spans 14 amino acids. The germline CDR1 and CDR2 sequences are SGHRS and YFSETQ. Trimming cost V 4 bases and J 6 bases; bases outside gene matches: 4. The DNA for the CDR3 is TGCGCCAGCAGCCTAGACAGGGCTAATTCACCCCTCCACTTT. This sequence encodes CASSLDRANSPLHF.

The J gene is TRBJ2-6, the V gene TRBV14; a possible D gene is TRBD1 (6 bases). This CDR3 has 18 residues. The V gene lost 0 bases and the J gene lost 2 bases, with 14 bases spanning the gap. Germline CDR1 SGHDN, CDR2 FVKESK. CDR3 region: CASSQEPLRGAGANVLTF. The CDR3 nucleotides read TGTGCCAGCAGCCAAGAACCCCTCAGGGGAGCTGGGGCCAACGTCCTGACTTTC.

The CDR3 DNA is TGCGCCAGCAGCTTGACTCCCATGAACACTGAAGCTTTCTTT. Its protein product is CASSLTPMNTEAFF. The chain recombines TRBV5-1 with TRBJ1-1; D is unresolved. This CDR3 region has 14 residues. The V gene lost 1 base and the J gene lost 0 bases, with 7 bases spanning the gap. Germline CDR1 is SGHRS and CDR2 is YFSETQ.

The DNA for the CDR3 is TGTGCCAGCAGGGGGACAGGGAGGGGGTCTGAAGCTTTCTTT. Translating it yields CASRGTGRGSEAFF. The chain couples TRBV14 to TRBJ1-1, with 9 bases matching TRBD1. The CDR3 is 14 amino acids. The germline CDR1 and CDR2 sequences are SGHDN and FVKESK. Trimming took 6 bases from V and 6 from J; bases not matched to a gene: 8. Variable domain in full (rest from reference TRBV14 and TRBJ1-1): EAGVTQFPSHSVIEKGQTVTLRCDPISGHDNLYWYRRVMGKEIKFLLHFVKESKQDESGMPNNRFLAERTGGTYSTLKVQPAELEDSGVYFCASRGTGRGSEAFFGQGTRLTVV.

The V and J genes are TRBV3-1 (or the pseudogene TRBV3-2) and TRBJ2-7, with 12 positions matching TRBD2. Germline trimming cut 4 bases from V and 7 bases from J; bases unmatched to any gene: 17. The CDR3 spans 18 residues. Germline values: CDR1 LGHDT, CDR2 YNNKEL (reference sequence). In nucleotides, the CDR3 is TGTGCCAGCAGCCGGACGTGGGCTAGCGGGGGGGCCGGGTATGAGCAGTACTTC. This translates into CASSRTWASGGAGYEQYF.

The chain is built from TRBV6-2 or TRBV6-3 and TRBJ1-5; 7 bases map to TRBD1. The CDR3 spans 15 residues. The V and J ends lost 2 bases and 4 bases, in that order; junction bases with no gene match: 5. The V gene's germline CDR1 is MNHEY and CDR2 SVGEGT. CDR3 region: CASSYQGTANQPQHF. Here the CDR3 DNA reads TGTGCCAGCAGTTACCAAGGGACAGCTAATCAGCCCCAGCATTTT.

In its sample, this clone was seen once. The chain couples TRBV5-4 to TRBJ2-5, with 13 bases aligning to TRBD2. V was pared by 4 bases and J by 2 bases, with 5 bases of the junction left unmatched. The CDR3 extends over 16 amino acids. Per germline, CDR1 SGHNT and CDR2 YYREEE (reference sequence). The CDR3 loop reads CASSPGLAGAQETQYF. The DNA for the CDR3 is TGTGCCAGCAGCCCTGGACTAGCGGGGGCGCAAGAGACCCAGTACTTC.

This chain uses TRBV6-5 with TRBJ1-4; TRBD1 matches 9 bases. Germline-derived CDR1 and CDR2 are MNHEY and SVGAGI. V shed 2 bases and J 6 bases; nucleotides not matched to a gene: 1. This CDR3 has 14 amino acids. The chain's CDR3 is CASSYRTGDEKLFF. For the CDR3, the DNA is TGTGCCAGCAGTTACAGGACAGGGGATGAAAAACTGTTTTTT.

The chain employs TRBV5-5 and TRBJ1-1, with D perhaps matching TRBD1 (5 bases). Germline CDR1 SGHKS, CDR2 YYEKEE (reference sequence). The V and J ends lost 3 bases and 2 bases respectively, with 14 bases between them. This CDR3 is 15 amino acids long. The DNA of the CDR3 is TGTGCCAGCAGCTGGAGGGGCGAACCAAACACTGAAGCTTTCTTT. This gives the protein CASSWRGEPNTEAFF.

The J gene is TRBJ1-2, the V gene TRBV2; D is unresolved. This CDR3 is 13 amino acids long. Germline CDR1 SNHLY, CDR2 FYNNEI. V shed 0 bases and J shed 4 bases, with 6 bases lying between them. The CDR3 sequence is CASSEATAYGYTF. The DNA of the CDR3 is TGTGCCAGCAGTGAAGCCACAGCCTATGGCTACACCTTC.

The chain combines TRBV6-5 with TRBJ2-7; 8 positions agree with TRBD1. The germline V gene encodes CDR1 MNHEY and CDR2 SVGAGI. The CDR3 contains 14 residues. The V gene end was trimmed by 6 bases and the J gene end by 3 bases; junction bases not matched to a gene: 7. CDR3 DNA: TGTGCCAGCAGCTTCGGACAGGGCGGCTACGAGCAGTACTTC. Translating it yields CASSFGQGGYEQYF.

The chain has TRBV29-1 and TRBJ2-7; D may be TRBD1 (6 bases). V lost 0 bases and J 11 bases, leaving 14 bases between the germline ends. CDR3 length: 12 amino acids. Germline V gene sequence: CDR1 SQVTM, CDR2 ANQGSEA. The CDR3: CSVEEGTGWEYF. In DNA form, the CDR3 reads TGCAGCGTTGAAGAAGGAACAGGGTGGGAGTACTTC.